The 13 T cell receptor beta chains below were found in one sample sequenced in a study of T-cell memory formation after mild COVID-19. TCRdb fed the 5' RACE reads into MiXCR, producing one record per CDR3 protein. Of over 300,000 distinct CDR3 sequences listed, 20% to 25% were seen once; the top ten hold around a fifth. The sequenced sample was PBMCs or a T cell subset sorted from them (not recorded which). These TCRs come from a man younger than 30 who had mild COVID-19 (a few samples of this study predate the infection). Cell type and time point are not known.

This clonotype was found a few times. The chain combines TRBV6-2 or TRBV6-3 with TRBJ2-2; TRBD1 aligns across 7 bases. The CDR3 totals 14 residues. V shed 6 bases, J shed 3 bases, and the junction held 4 bases outside the gene matches. The V gene's germline CDR1 is MNHEY and CDR2 SVGEGT. For the CDR3, the DNA is TGTGCCAGCAGAAAACAGGGGTACACCGGGGAGCTGTTTTTT. It translates to CASRKQGYTGELFF.

Only a few counts were recorded for this clonotype. J is TRBJ2-5 and V is TRBV7-3, with 9 positions matching TRBD1. The CDR3 spans 15 residues. Germline CDR1 SGHTA, CDR2 FQGTGA. V trimming: 5 bases; J trimming: 2 bases; junction bases outside the gene matches: 6. In DNA form, the CDR3 reads TGTGCCAGCAGCCCCGGGACAGGGTGGCAAGAGACCCAGTACTTC. Its translation: CASSPGTGWQETQYF. Together with reference TRBV7-3 and TRBJ2-5, the CDR3 gives the full variable domain: GAGVSQTPSNKVTEKGKYVELRCDPISGHTALYWYRQSLGQGPEFLIYFQGTGAADDSGLPNDRFFAVRPEGSVSTLKIQRTERGDSAVYLCASSPGTGWQETQYFGPGTRLLVL.

This clonotype was seen more than once but under ten times. This chain connects TRBV7-6 to TRBJ2-1, with 9 bases identical to TRBD1. Losses at the gene ends were 4 bases for V and 5 bases for J; bases not matched to a gene: 9. From germline, CDR1 is SGHVS and CDR2 FNYEAQ. The CDR3 covers 16 residues. CDR3 coding DNA: TGTGCCAGCAGCTATGGGGCCGGGACAGGGAACAATGAGCAGTTCTTC. Amino acids: CASSYGAGTGNNEQFF.

The table lists this clonotype with a few counts. V gene TRBV6-1 combines with J gene TRBJ2-7, with 9 bases identical to TRBD2. Germline V gives CDR1 MNHNS, CDR2 SASEGT. V lost 0 bases to trimming and J lost 4 bases; unmatched junction nucleotides: 1. This CDR3 is 14 amino acids long. CDR3 amino acids: CASSEALAGYEQYV. In nucleotides, the CDR3 is TGTGCCAGCAGTGAAGCGCTAGCGGGGTACGAGCAGTACGTC.

V and J are TRBV2 and TRBJ1-4; no definite D call. V was trimmed by 7 bases and J by 8 bases, leaving 8 bases between them. From germline, CDR1 is SNHLY and CDR2 FYNNEI. CDR3 length: 11 residues. The CDR3 loop reads CASTLLEKLFF. The CDR3 nucleotides are TGTGCCAGCACTCTTCTGGAAAAACTGTTTTTT. Together with reference TRBV2 and TRBJ1-4, the CDR3 gives the full variable domain: EPEVTQTPSHQVTQMGQEVILRCVPISNHLYFYWYRQILGQKVEFLVSFYNNEISEKSEIFDDQFSVERPDGSNFTLKIRSTKLEDSAMYFCASTLLEKLFFGSGTQLSVL.

This clonotype was seen many times. The J gene is TRBJ2-7, the V gene TRBV5-8, with unresolved D. Between the trimmed V and J ends, which lost 5 bases and 3 bases, there was a span of 6 bases. CDR1 is SGHTS, CDR2 YDEGEE, per germline. CDR3 size: 11 residues. CDR3 nucleotide sequence: TGTGCCAGCAGTAAGCGCTACGAGCAGTACGTC. This gives the protein CASSKRYEQYV.

This sequence joins TRBV12-3 or TRBV12-4 and TRBJ1-1; D gene ambiguous. The V end was cut by 1 base, the J end by 10 bases, with 7 bases between. The CDR3 length is 11 residues. CDR3 DNA sequence: TGTGCCAGCAGTTTAGGACTGGGAGCTTTCTTT. Amino acid sequence: CASSLGLGAFF.

V usage is TRBV12-3 or TRBV12-4 and J usage is TRBJ1-2; 7 bases map to TRBD1. This CDR3 has 11 amino acids. The V segment lost 10 bases and the J segment 8 bases; nucleotides outside the gene matches: 7. CDR3 in DNA: TGTGCCACGTGGACAGGCCTCGGCTACACCTTC. Translating it yields CATWTGLGYTF.

The chain couples TRBV7-2 to TRBJ1-5; possible D gene TRBD1, 5 bases. This CDR3 contains 14 residues. V was clipped by 5 bases and J by 2 bases, with 10 bases between them. Germline V lookup: CDR1 SGHTA, CDR2 FQGNSA. The CDR3 coding sequence is TGTGCCAGCAGCGTCCGGGACGGCAATCAGCCCCAGCATTTT. Amino acids: CASSVRDGNQPQHF.

The CDR3 DNA follows: TGTGCCAGCAGCTTAAATCCGGCACTTGAGGGAACCGGGGAGCTGTTTTTT. Translation gives CASSLNPALEGTGELFF. The chain carries TRBV7-3 and TRBJ2-2, with TRBD2 as a possible D gene (5 bases). Germline lookup yields CDR1 SGHTA and CDR2 FQGTGA. V shed 1 base and J shed 5 bases, with 17 bases lying between them. This CDR3 contains 17 residues.

This clonotype has a single count. This chain joins TRBV28 and TRBJ1-1; 8 bases map to TRBD1. Trimming took 6 bases from V and 0 from J; bases not matched to a gene: 9. The CDR3 sequence is 16 residues long. The germline CDR1 and CDR2 sequences are MDHEN and SYDVKM. This CDR3 is CASRSRQGRVNTEAFF. The CDR3 DNA reads as TGTGCCAGCAGAAGTCGACAGGGGAGGGTGAACACTGAAGCTTTCTTT.

The rearrangement uses TRBV7-8 and TRBJ1-1; D not certain. Trimming cost V 4 bases and J 1 base, with 10 bases left between them. CDR3 length equals 14 residues. The germline gives CDR1 SGHVS, CDR2 FQNEAQ. The CDR3 region is CASSYTWRNTEAFF. DNA of the CDR3: TGTGCCAGCAGCTACACGTGGAGGAACACTGAAGCTTTCTTT.

This clonotype has more than one count but fewer than ten. J is TRBJ2-3 and V is TRBV5-1, with D possibly matching TRBD1 (5 bases). V gave up 4 bases and J gave up 5 bases, with 14 bases separating them. Germline CDR1 is SGHRS and CDR2 is YFSETQ. The CDR3 has 14 amino acids. The CDR3 loop reads CASSPGQRRDTQYF. CDR3 DNA sequence: TGCGCCAGCAGCCCCGGACAACGACGAGATACGCAGTATTTT.